The sequence of this T cell receptor beta chain was determined in a study of Ad26.COV2.S vaccination and SARS-CoV-2 variants. Using immunoSEQ multiplex PCR, the repertoire was profiled, and TCRdb retains in-frame clones only, with some absent. The profile shows 500,000 or so clones, approximately 88% of them singletons. Germline V gene sequence: CDR1 LGHDT, CDR2 YNNKEL (reference sequence). This CDR3 is 15 amino acids long. Trimming took 2 bases from V and 2 from J; bases not matched to a gene: 3. In regard to this clone: Its antigen remains unidentified.

Stated treatment: about 20 received Ad26.COV2.S at low or high dose, single or two shots; roughly five received placebo; per-sample allocation not given. The samples date from day 63 after the first vaccine or placebo injection. Donation was by an adult aged 18-55 years who was in Boston. Whole-study results and caveats: CD8+ and CD4+ T cells specific for spike reportedly responded with substantial breadth after vaccination. Those who received vaccine or placebo ended up with similar non-spike TCR breadth.

The clonotype comes from a person between 18 and 65 years old who received the Ad26.COV2.S COVID-19 vaccine or a placebo. The sample was peripheral blood, taken in a trial of Ad26.COV2.S vaccine versus placebo. The chain uses TRBV3-1 (or the pseudogene TRBV3-2) and TRBJ2-1; the match to TRBD2 covers 7 bases. This CDR3 reads CASSQSLAAYNEQFF. CDR3 bases: TGTGCCAGCAGCCAAAGCCTAGCGGCCTACAATGAGCAGTTCTTC.